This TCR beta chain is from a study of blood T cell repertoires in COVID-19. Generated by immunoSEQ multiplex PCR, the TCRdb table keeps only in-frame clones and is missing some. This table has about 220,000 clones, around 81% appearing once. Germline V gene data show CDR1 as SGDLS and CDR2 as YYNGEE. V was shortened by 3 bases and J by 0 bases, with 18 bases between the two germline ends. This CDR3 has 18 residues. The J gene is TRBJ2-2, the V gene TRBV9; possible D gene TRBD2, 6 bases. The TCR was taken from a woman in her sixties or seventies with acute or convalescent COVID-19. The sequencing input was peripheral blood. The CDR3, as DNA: TGTGCCAGCAGCGGCGGTGAGGCGGGACGTACGAACACCGGGGAGCTGTTTTTT. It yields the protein CASSGGEAGRTNTGELFF.